Listed below are T cell receptor beta chains from one sample, sequenced in a study of STAT3 mutations in large granular lymphocyte leukemia. Here immunoSEQ multiplex PCR was the method, and the copy in TCRdb shows in-frame clones only, minus some. The sample records about 1,800 clones, 29% being singletons. Specimen: peripheral blood mononuclear cells. All receptors derive from a male patient in his fifties with T-cell large granular lymphocyte leukemia. Some clones in this sample may be carry-over from other donors' samples. Both conserved end residues are part of each CDR3. The order of the fields is clone size, D gene, J gene, V gene, CDR3 protein, CDR3 DNA. A D gene is named only where the DNA matches it firmly. Some rows have no size entry. The others give once, few or many, or a class for an expanded clone.

abundance: -
d_gene: TRBD2
j_gene: TRBJ2-1
v_gene: TRBV12-5
CDR3aa: CASGPPGLVQQFF
CDR3nt: TGTGCTAGTGGGCCGCCGGGACTAGTGCAGCAGTTCTTC

abundance: -
d_gene: -
j_gene: TRBJ2-7
v_gene: TRBV7-9
CDR3aa: CASSLLVGEQYF
CDR3nt: TGTGCCAGCAGCCTTCTGGTGGGGGAGCAGTACTTC

abundance: few
d_gene: -
j_gene: TRBJ1-2
v_gene: TRBV7-9
CDR3aa: CASGIGRNYGYTF
CDR3nt: TGTGCCAGCGGCATCGGGCGTAACTATGGCTACACCTTC

abundance: few
d_gene: TRBD1
j_gene: TRBJ1-2
v_gene: TRBV18
CDR3aa: CASSPRQGNVGYTF
CDR3nt: TGTGCCAGCTCACCAAGACAGGGAAACGTTGGCTACACCTTC

abundance: -
d_gene: TRBD1
j_gene: TRBJ1-5
v_gene: TRBV30
CDR3aa: CAWGKTGRGQPQHF
CDR3nt: TGTGCCTGGGGGAAGACAGGGAGAGGGCAGCCCCAGCATTTT

abundance: -
d_gene: -
j_gene: TRBJ1-5
v_gene: TRBV11-3
CDR3aa: CASSSTPLPQHF
CDR3nt: TGTGCCAGCAGCTCGACACCGTTACCCCAGCATTTT

abundance: medium-sized
d_gene: TRBD2
j_gene: TRBJ2-7
v_gene: TRBV9
CDR3aa: CASSVGVREGAYEQYF
CDR3nt: TGTGCCAGCAGCGTAGGAGTCAGGGAGGGTGCCTACGAGCAGTACTTC

abundance: -
d_gene: -
j_gene: TRBJ2-2
v_gene: TRBV11-2
CDR3aa: CASSFGKTGELFF
CDR3nt: TGTGCCAGCAGCTTTGGCAAAACCGGGGAGCTGTTTTTT

abundance: -
d_gene: TRBD1
j_gene: TRBJ1-2
v_gene: TRBV6-6
CDR3aa: CASSGGTHYGYTF
CDR3nt: TGTGCCAGCTCAGGGGGTACTCACTATGGCTACACCTTC

abundance: -
d_gene: TRBD1
j_gene: TRBJ1-1
v_gene: TRBV29-1
CDR3aa: CSVNTGGSNTEAFF
CDR3nt: TGCAGCGTTAATACAGGGGGCTCGAACACTGAAGCTTTCTTT

abundance: -
d_gene: TRBD1
j_gene: TRBJ1-1
v_gene: TRBV18
CDR3aa: CASSPLGTVGRNTEAFF
CDR3nt: TGTGCCAGCTCACCACTAGGGACAGTCGGTAGGAACACTGAAGCTTTCTTT

abundance: -
d_gene: TRBD1
j_gene: TRBJ1-1
v_gene: TRBV30
CDR3aa: CAWRPPDRVETEAFF
CDR3nt: TGTGCCTGGAGGCCCCCGGACAGGGTGGAGACTGAAGCTTTCTTT

abundance: -
d_gene: -
j_gene: TRBJ2-7
v_gene: TRBV7-7
CDR3aa: CASSYVKGSEQYF
CDR3nt: TGTGCCAGCAGCTACGTCAAAGGTTCCGAGCAGTACTTC

abundance: -
d_gene: -
j_gene: TRBJ1-1
v_gene: TRBV4-3
CDR3aa: CASSQVHRVETEAFF
CDR3nt: TGCGCCAGCAGCCAAGTTCACAGGGTAGAAACTGAAGCTTTCTTT

abundance: -
d_gene: -
j_gene: TRBJ2-7
v_gene: TRBV6-5
CDR3aa: CASSYPTGTYEQYF
CDR3nt: TGTGCCAGCAGTTACCCGACAGGTACCTACGAGCAGTACTTC

abundance: -
d_gene: -
j_gene: TRBJ1-5
v_gene: TRBV5-6
CDR3aa: CASSPSGGSQPQHF
CDR3nt: TGTGCCAGCAGCCCATCCGGGGGTAGCCAGCCCCAGCATTTT

abundance: -
d_gene: -
j_gene: TRBJ2-5
v_gene: TRBV30
CDR3aa: CAWSLGEGARETQYF
CDR3nt: TGTGCCTGGAGCCTCGGGGAGGGGGCGAGGGAGACCCAGTACTTC

abundance: -
d_gene: -
j_gene: TRBJ2-7
v_gene: TRBV29-1
CDR3aa: CSVEGQGGSYEQYF
CDR3nt: TGCAGCGTGGAGGGGCAGGGCGGCTCCTACGAGCAGTACTTC

abundance: -
d_gene: TRBD1
j_gene: TRBJ1-2
v_gene: TRBV27
CDR3aa: CASSFPGGAGYTF
CDR3nt: TGTGCCAGCAGTTTCCCAGGGGGAGCTGGCTACACCTTC

abundance: -
d_gene: TRBD1
j_gene: TRBJ1-3
v_gene: TRBV30
CDR3aa: CAWEQGRSGNTIYF
CDR3nt: TGTGCCTGGGAACAGGGGAGAAGTGGAAACACCATATATTTT

abundance: few
d_gene: -
j_gene: TRBJ2-5
v_gene: TRBV4-1
CDR3aa: CASSHPEGYQETQYF
CDR3nt: TGCGCCAGCAGCCACCCGGAGGGGTACCAAGAGACCCAGTACTTC

abundance: -
d_gene: -
j_gene: TRBJ2-5
v_gene: TRBV5-4
CDR3aa: CASSLTVEETQYF
CDR3nt: TGTGCCAGCAGCTTGACAGTTGAAGAGACCCAGTACTTC

abundance: few
d_gene: -
j_gene: TRBJ2-1
v_gene: TRBV27
CDR3aa: CASSLRGGEQFF
CDR3nt: TGTGCCAGCAGTTTAAGGGGCGGTGAGCAGTTCTTC

abundance: -
d_gene: -
j_gene: TRBJ1-2
v_gene: TRBV29-1
CDR3aa: CSSPSGRGGYTF
CDR3nt: TGCAGCTCCCCTTCAGGGAGGGGTGGCTACACCTTC

abundance: -
d_gene: -
j_gene: TRBJ1-5
v_gene: TRBV4-1
CDR3aa: CASSQATGMGNQPQHF
CDR3nt: TGCGCCAGCAGCCAAGCCACTGGAATGGGCAATCAGCCCCAGCATTTT

abundance: -
d_gene: -
j_gene: TRBJ1-2
v_gene: TRBV5-1
CDR3aa: CASSLSNREGGYTF
CDR3nt: TGCGCCAGCAGCTTGAGCAATAGGGAAGGGGGCTACACCTTC

abundance: -
d_gene: -
j_gene: TRBJ1-1
v_gene: TRBV29-1
CDR3aa: CSVEGWTGRTEAFF
CDR3nt: TGCAGCGTTGAAGGCTGGACGGGGAGGACTGAAGCTTTCTTT

abundance: few
d_gene: -
j_gene: TRBJ2-1
v_gene: TRBV13
CDR3aa: CASSLTGYNEQFF
CDR3nt: TGTGCCAGCAGCTTAACAGGATACAATGAGCAGTTCTTC

abundance: -
d_gene: TRBD1
j_gene: TRBJ2-7
v_gene: TRBV29-1
CDR3aa: CSVDRDRGPGEQYF
CDR3nt: TGCAGCGTTGACCGGGACAGGGGTCCAGGCGAGCAGTACTTC

abundance: few
d_gene: TRBD2
j_gene: TRBJ2-7
v_gene: TRBV5-6
CDR3aa: CASSLVLAGYEQYF
CDR3nt: TGTGCCAGCAGCTTGGTACTAGCGGGCTACGAGCAGTACTTC

abundance: -
d_gene: -
j_gene: TRBJ1-5
v_gene: TRBV30
CDR3aa: CAWAGKSNQPQHF
CDR3nt: TGTGCCTGGGCAGGCAAGAGCAATCAGCCCCAGCATTTT

abundance: few
d_gene: -
j_gene: TRBJ1-5
v_gene: TRBV27
CDR3aa: CASSLSNGAQHF
CDR3nt: TGTGCCAGCAGTTTATCGAACGGGGCCCAGCATTTT

abundance: few
d_gene: -
j_gene: TRBJ2-3
v_gene: TRBV5-4
CDR3aa: CASSSGTVTRDTQYF
CDR3nt: TGTGCCAGCAGCTCCGGAACGGTAACACGAGATACGCAGTATTTT

abundance: -
d_gene: -
j_gene: TRBJ2-7
v_gene: TRBV14
CDR3aa: CASSQAPYEQYF
CDR3nt: TGTGCCAGCAGCCAAGCCCCCTACGAGCAGTACTTC

abundance: medium-sized
d_gene: -
j_gene: TRBJ2-2
v_gene: TRBV28
CDR3aa: CASSLRGTGELFF
CDR3nt: TGTGCCAGCAGTTTAAGAGGGACCGGGGAGCTGTTTTTT

abundance: -
d_gene: -
j_gene: TRBJ1-1
v_gene: TRBV4-1
CDR3aa: CASSQSVNTEAFF
CDR3nt: TGCGCCAGCAGCCAATCAGTGAACACTGAAGCTTTCTTT

abundance: few
d_gene: TRBD1
j_gene: TRBJ2-7
v_gene: TRBV7-7
CDR3aa: CASSFGTANEQYF
CDR3nt: TGTGCCAGCAGCTTTGGGACAGCTAACGAGCAGTACTTC

abundance: -
d_gene: -
j_gene: TRBJ1-1
v_gene: TRBV5-1
CDR3aa: CASSLEGLNTEAFF
CDR3nt: TGCGCCAGCAGCTTGGAGGGACTGAACACTGAAGCTTTCTTT

abundance: -
d_gene: TRBD2
j_gene: TRBJ2-2
v_gene: TRBV29-1
CDR3aa: CSVSSGRNTGELFF
CDR3nt: TGCAGCGTTTCTAGCGGGAGGAACACCGGGGAGCTGTTTTTT

abundance: large
d_gene: TRBD2
j_gene: TRBJ2-1
v_gene: TRBV27
CDR3aa: CASSLVSGSFNEQFF
CDR3nt: TGTGCCAGCAGTTTAGTTAGCGGGAGTTTTAATGAGCAGTTCTTC

abundance: few
d_gene: TRBD1
j_gene: TRBJ1-3
v_gene: TRBV18
CDR3aa: CASSEGAVSGNTIYF
CDR3nt: TGTGCCAGCTCCGAGGGGGCGGTCTCTGGAAACACCATATATTTT

abundance: -
d_gene: TRBD1
j_gene: TRBJ1-1
v_gene: TRBV5-4
CDR3aa: CASSLAGGLEAFF
CDR3nt: TGTGCCAGCAGCTTGGCAGGGGGCCTGGAGGCTTTCTTT

abundance: -
d_gene: -
j_gene: TRBJ2-4
v_gene: TRBV13
CDR3aa: CASSATTNIQYF
CDR3nt: TGTGCCAGCAGCGCGACAACAAACATTCAGTACTTC

abundance: -
d_gene: -
j_gene: TRBJ2-5
v_gene: TRBV30
CDR3aa: CAWSGEVAETQYF
CDR3nt: TGTGCCTGGAGTGGGGAGGTAGCGGAGACCCAGTACTTC

abundance: -
d_gene: -
j_gene: TRBJ2-7
v_gene: TRBV30
CDR3aa: CAFEPTGPGEQYF
CDR3nt: TGTGCCTTTGAGCCGACGGGGCCAGGCGAGCAGTACTTC

abundance: -
d_gene: -
j_gene: TRBJ1-4
v_gene: TRBV5-1
CDR3aa: CASSLEQTTEKLFF
CDR3nt: TGCGCCAGCAGCTTGGAGCAGACGACCGAAAAACTGTTTTTT

abundance: few
d_gene: -
j_gene: TRBJ2-7
v_gene: TRBV29-1
CDR3aa: CSVKGGGLLDEQYF
CDR3nt: TGCAGCGTTAAAGGGGGGGGGCTGCTTGATGAGCAGTACTTC

abundance: few
d_gene: -
j_gene: TRBJ1-4
v_gene: TRBV29-1
CDR3aa: CSVPDGGQDEKLFF
CDR3nt: TGCAGCGTCCCCGACGGGGGGCAGGATGAAAAACTGTTTTTT

abundance: -
d_gene: -
j_gene: TRBJ1-4
v_gene: TRBV5-1
CDR3aa: CASSLGDGSNEKLFF
CDR3nt: TGCGCCAGCAGCTTGGGCGACGGATCTAATGAAAAACTGTTTTTT

abundance: once
d_gene: -
j_gene: TRBJ1-1
v_gene: TRBV29-1
CDR3aa: CSAMNTEAFF
CDR3nt: TGCAGCGCTATGAACACTGAAGCTTTCTTT

abundance: few
d_gene: -
j_gene: TRBJ2-7
v_gene: TRBV7-3
CDR3aa: CASSLNIGSYEQYF
CDR3nt: TGTGCCAGCAGCTTAAATATAGGGTCGTACGAGCAGTACTTC

abundance: -
d_gene: TRBD2
j_gene: TRBJ2-7
v_gene: TRBV5-6
CDR3aa: CASSKGLASYEQYF
CDR3nt: TGTGCCAGCAGCAAGGGACTAGCGTCCTACGAGCAGTACTTC

abundance: large
d_gene: -
j_gene: TRBJ2-7
v_gene: TRBV19
CDR3aa: CASSIGGNDYEQYF
CDR3nt: TGTGCCAGTAGTATCGGAGGGAACGACTACGAGCAGTACTTC

abundance: few
d_gene: -
j_gene: TRBJ1-1
v_gene: TRBV30
CDR3aa: CAWSVEFRLNTEAFF
CDR3nt: TGTGCCTGGAGTGTCGAATTCAGATTGAACACTGAAGCTTTCTTT

abundance: once
d_gene: TRBD2
j_gene: TRBJ2-3
v_gene: TRBV29-1
CDR3aa: CSVDSGGTPDTQYF
CDR3nt: TGCAGCGTTGATAGCGGGGGCACCCCAGATACGCAGTATTTT

abundance: -
d_gene: TRBD2
j_gene: TRBJ2-7
v_gene: TRBV5-1
CDR3aa: CASSLLAGGVYEQYF
CDR3nt: TGCGCCAGCAGCTTACTAGCGGGAGGAGTCTACGAGCAGTACTTC

abundance: few
d_gene: -
j_gene: TRBJ2-7
v_gene: TRBV5-1
CDR3aa: CASRNNYEQYF
CDR3nt: TGCGCCAGCAGAAATAATTACGAGCAGTACTTC

abundance: -
d_gene: -
j_gene: TRBJ2-7
v_gene: TRBV7-9
CDR3aa: CASSLAKSYEQYF
CDR3nt: TGTGCCAGCAGCTTAGCGAAGAGCTACGAGCAGTACTTC

abundance: -
d_gene: -
j_gene: TRBJ1-2
v_gene: TRBV30
CDR3aa: CAWRPGTLGYTF
CDR3nt: TGTGCCTGGAGACCCGGGACGCTCGGCTACACCTTC